This T cell receptor (beta chain) stems from a study of graft-versus-host responses after intestinal transplantation. Whole-study context: Recipients received multivisceral, liver-intestinal, or isolated intestinal transplants. Anti-thymocyte globulin induction, then tacrolimus and steroids for about three years, went to all recipients.

Between the trimmed V and J ends, which lost 1 base and 2 bases, there was a span of 12 bases. The length of the CDR3 is 15 residues. Germline V gene data show CDR1 as SGHVS and CDR2 as FQNEAQ. Sequencing used immunoSEQ multiplex PCR; TCRdb keeps in-frame clones, though not all of them. The sample holds tens of thousands of clones, 92% seen once. As for this clone: The antigen remains unidentified.

General observations from the study: GvH clones detected in recipient marrow included some appearing first in ileum or blood. Early declines in HvG clones that occurred post-transplant were associated with peak circulating GvH clone levels.

The sample here was unstimulated CD4+ T cells sorted from spleen or lymph node cells, taken before transplant. The receptor was derived from a human donor who was the organ donor for an intestinal transplant. This chain links TRBV7-8 with TRBJ2-7, with D unresolved. The DNA for the CDR3 is TGTGCCAGCAGCTTAGGACCCCCGGTCCCCTACGAGCAGTACTTC. This translates into CASSLGPPVPYEQYF.